This is a list of T cell receptor beta chains from one sample in a study of siplizumab effects on memory and regulatory T cells. Clones were sequenced by immunoSEQ multiplex PCR, and TCRdb holds only the in-frame ones, with some missing. The sample carries some 120,000 clones, 90% to 95% recorded once. The sequencing sample was made of non-Treg CD4+ T cells sorted from blood. These receptors were obtained from a human donor in good health. The CDR3 runs from the conserved cysteine through the conserved F or W. Fields, in order: clone size, V gene, J gene, D gene, CDR3 DNA, CDR3 protein. A D gene is named only where the DNA matches it firmly. Clone size is given for some rows only: seen once, a few or many times, or a class if the clone is expanded.

-	TRBV6-1	TRBJ1-1	TRBD1	TGTGCCAGCAGTGGACAACAGGGGAGAGCTGAAGCTTTCTTT	CASSGQQGRAEAFF
-	TRBV19	TRBJ2-6	-	TGTGCCAGTAGTATAGGCAGGACGGGGGCCAACGTCCTGACTTTC	CASSIGRTGANVLTF
few	TRBV2	TRBJ2-3	TRBD2	TGTGCCAGCAAGACTTTGGGGGGGACAGATACGCAGTATTTT	CASKTLGGTDTQYF
-	TRBV7-9	TRBJ2-3	-	TGTGCCAGCAGCTTGGGGACCACAGATACGCAGTATTTT	CASSLGTTDTQYF
-	TRBV5-5	TRBJ2-3	TRBD1	TGTGCCAGCAGCTTGACGTCGCGTCAGGGGGGCACAGATACGCAGTATTTT	CASSLTSRQGGTDTQYF
once	TRBV29-1	TRBJ2-3	TRBD2	TGCAGCGTCCAGCCGGGGGGGAGGGCAGATACGCAGTATTTT	CSVQPGGRADTQYF
-	TRBV29-1	TRBJ2-3	TRBD2	TGCAGCGTTGAAGGCGGGGGGGATGATACGCAGTATTTT	CSVEGGGDDTQYF
-	TRBV29-1	TRBJ1-4	-	TGCAGCGTGGGGAGGGCTAATGAAAAACTGTTTTTT	CSVGRANEKLFF
-	TRBV5-4	TRBJ2-2	-	TGTGCCAGCAGCTTACCTGATCCCGGGGAGCTGTTTTTT	CASSLPDPGELFF
once	TRBV6-5	TRBJ2-3	TRBD2	TGTGCCAGCAGTCCTGGACTAGCGGCCTCAGATACGCAGTATTTT	CASSPGLAASDTQYF
-	TRBV12-5	TRBJ2-5	-	TGTGCTAGTGGTTTACAGGGAAAGCAGTACTTC	CASGLQGKQYF
once	TRBV20-1	TRBJ2-7	-	TGCAGTGCTAGAGTTCTGGGCGAGCAGTACTTC	CSARVLGEQYF
once	TRBV28	TRBJ2-1	TRBD2	TGTGCCACCTTAGCGGGGGGGCTCCTGGGGCAGTTCTTC	CATLAGGLLGQFF